A selection of T cell receptor beta chains follows, all from one sample in a study of blood T cell repertoires in COVID-19. The assay was immunoSEQ multiplex PCR, and TCRdb's table has in-frame clones only and misses some. Among some 80,000 clones listed, under 90% were seen once. The sample taken for sequencing was peripheral blood. All receptors derive from a woman between 40 and 50 years old with active or convalescent COVID-19. Each CDR3 is given with its conserved first and last residue. The D gene is left open where the match is weak. A row's size may be missing; if present it is once, few, many or a size class.

d_call,j_call,clone_size,v_call,cdr3_aa,cdr3_nt
NA,TRBJ2-5,few,TRBV3-1/TRBV3-2,CASTTNQETQYF,TGTGCCAGCACTACCAACCAAGAGACCCAGTACTTC
TRBD2,TRBJ2-5,few,TRBV13,CASSLAAGEVKTQYF,TGTGCCAGCAGCTTAGCAGCGGGGGAGGTAAAGACCCAGTACTTC
NA,TRBJ2-5,NA,TRBV6-2/TRBV6-3,CASSYLGGPQETQYF,TGTGCCAGCAGTTATCTGGGGGGACCCCAAGAGACCCAGTACTTC
NA,TRBJ1-2,few,TRBV4-1,CASSQERGYYGYTF,TGCGCCAGCAGCCAAGAGCGGGGGTACTATGGCTACACCTTC
TRBD2,TRBJ2-7,NA,TRBV29-1,CSVIPRGVYEQYF,TGCAGCGTTATTCCCCGGGGGGTCTACGAGCAGTACTTC
NA,TRBJ1-3,NA,TRBV27,CASARVGAGNTIYF,TGTGCCAGCGCCAGGGTGGGCGCTGGAAACACCATATATTTT
NA,TRBJ1-5,NA,TRBV19,CASNERVTGTNNQPQHF,TGTGCCAGTAATGAGCGAGTAACCGGGACAAACAATCAGCCCCAGCATTTT
NA,TRBJ1-5,NA,TRBV4-2,CASSLSVEGGALSNQPQHF,TGTGCCAGCAGCTTATCCGTGGAGGGGGGGGCATTGAGCAATCAGCCCCAGCATTTT
NA,TRBJ2-7,NA,TRBV4-3,CASSQAGSYEQYF,TGCGCCAGCAGCCAGGCAGGGTCCTACGAGCAGTACTTC
NA,TRBJ1-3,NA,TRBV28,CASIDTLRNTIYF,TGTGCCAGCATTGACACCCTCAGAAACACCATATATTTT
TRBD2,TRBJ2-3,NA,TRBV10-3,CATVSGLAPDTQYF,TGTGCCACCGTCTCCGGACTAGCGCCAGATACGCAGTATTTT
TRBD1,TRBJ2-1,NA,TRBV5-1,CASSETGTGGHNEQFF,TGCGCCAGCAGCGAGACCGGGACAGGTGGCCACAATGAGCAGTTCTTC
NA,TRBJ1-4,NA,TRBV2,CASRRQDANEKLFF,TGTGCCAGCAGACGACAGGATGCTAATGAAAAACTGTTTTTT
NA,TRBJ1-1,NA,TRBV5-1,CASSPGGGFGTEAFF,TGCGCCAGCAGCCCCGGGGGGGGGTTCGGCACTGAAGCTTTCTTT
NA,TRBJ1-4,NA,TRBV9,CASSAREEGPNEKLFF,TGTGCCAGCAGCGCGAGGGAGGAGGGTCCTAATGAAAAACTGTTTTTT
TRBD1,TRBJ1-6,NA,TRBV6-5,CASSYSWTGESPLHF,TGTGCCAGCAGTTACTCGTGGACAGGGGAATCACCCCTCCACTTT
NA,TRBJ1-4,NA,TRBV6-4,CASSDSTAPNEKLFF,TGTGCCAGCAGTGACTCTACAGCTCCTAATGAAAAACTGTTTTTT
NA,TRBJ2-3,NA,TRBV10-3,CAIQGTTDTQYF,TGTGCCATCCAGGGGACCACAGATACGCAGTATTTT
TRBD2,TRBJ2-7,NA,TRBV12-5,CASGLRGESYEQYF,TGTGCTAGTGGTTTGCGGGGGGAGTCCTACGAGCAGTACTTC
TRBD1,TRBJ1-4,NA,TRBV9,CASSADPGFQGDEKLFF,TGTGCCAGCAGCGCAGACCCAGGGTTTCAGGGGGATGAAAAACTGTTTTTT
TRBD1,TRBJ2-5,NA,TRBV18,CASSPGWGQQETQYF,TGTGCCAGCTCACCAGGTTGGGGACAGCAAGAGACCCAGTACTTC
TRBD2,TRBJ2-3,NA,TRBV27,CASSLFPSGSIAVDTQYF,TGTGCCAGCAGTTTATTTCCTAGCGGGAGTATCGCCGTTGATACGCAGTATTTT
TRBD2,TRBJ2-3,NA,TRBV9,CASSAAEGRENTDTQYF,TGTGCCAGCAGCGCCGCCGAGGGGCGGGAGAACACAGATACGCAGTATTTT
NA,TRBJ2-5,NA,TRBV6-4,CASSDPDISPGTQYF,TGTGCCAGCAGTGACCCAGATATTTCCCCAGGGACCCAGTACTTC
NA,TRBJ2-7,NA,TRBV6-2/TRBV6-3,CASSYGREYEQYF,TGTGCCAGCAGTTACGGGCGGGAATACGAGCAGTACTTC
NA,TRBJ1-2,few,TRBV28,CASSSGGVSRGYGYTF,TGTGCCAGCAGTTCGGGTGGCGTGTCACGGGGCTATGGCTACACCTTC
NA,TRBJ1-1,NA,TRBV6-5,CASKPIRTRGTEAFF,TGTGCCAGCAAGCCTATTCGGACAAGGGGGACTGAAGCTTTCTTT
TRBD1,TRBJ1-2,NA,TRBV4-2,CASSQDPDRENGYTF,TGTGCCAGCAGCCAAGATCCGGACAGGGAGAATGGCTACACCTTC
NA,TRBJ2-5,NA,TRBV14,CASSQVIGVGETQYF,TGTGCCAGCAGCCAAGTAATCGGGGTAGGCGAGACCCAGTACTTC
TRBD2,TRBJ2-2,few,TRBV5-1,CASTKLATNTGELFF,TGCGCCAGCACCAAACTAGCGACGAACACCGGGGAGCTGTTTTTT
TRBD1,TRBJ1-4,NA,TRBV4-2,CASSQAGTGPEATNEKLFF,TGTGCCAGCAGCCAGGCCGGGACAGGGCCAGAAGCAACTAATGAAAAACTGTTTTTT
NA,TRBJ2-2,NA,TRBV5-1,CASSVNSGELFF,TGCGCCAGCAGCGTGAACTCCGGGGAGCTGTTTTTT
NA,TRBJ1-4,NA,TRBV21-1,CASSKVSGSQNEKLFF,TGTGCCAGCAGCAAAGTGTCCGGGTCTCAAAATGAAAAACTGTTTTTT
TRBD1,TRBJ2-2,NA,TRBV4-3,CASSQEPGQGAGELFF,TGCGCCAGCAGCCAGGAACCGGGACAGGGGGCCGGGGAGCTGTTTTTT
TRBD2,TRBJ2-3,few,TRBV19,CASSTGLAVADTQYF,TGTGCCAGTAGTACCGGACTAGCGGTTGCAGATACGCAGTATTTT
NA,TRBJ1-2,NA,TRBV5-1,CASSHQGLSYGYTF,TGCGCCAGCAGCCATCAGGGGTTAAGCTATGGCTACACCTTC
TRBD1,TRBJ1-4,few,TRBV11-2,CASSLDSTRPGGGKNEKLFF,TGTGCCAGCAGCTTAGATTCGACGAGGCCAGGGGGTGGGAAAAATGAAAAACTGTTTTTT
NA,TRBJ1-1,NA,TRBV4-3,CASSQDQGKNTEAFF,TGCGCCAGCAGCCAAGATCAGGGAAAGAACACTGAAGCTTTCTTT
TRBD1,TRBJ2-1,NA,TRBV5-4,CASSLGGQGVSFRNEQFF,TGTGCCAGCAGCTTGGGGGGACAGGGGGTTTCTTTTCGGAATGAGCAGTTCTTC
TRBD1,TRBJ2-5,NA,TRBV29-1,CSVATGTGEETQYF,TGCAGCGTTGCAACCGGGACAGGGGAAGAGACCCAGTACTTC
TRBD2,TRBJ2-1,NA,TRBV27,CASSLTLPGLAGAPNNEQFF,TGTGCCAGCAGTTTAACTCTCCCGGGACTAGCGGGAGCCCCCAACAATGAGCAGTTCTTC
TRBD1,TRBJ1-6,once,TRBV7-3,CASSAGTGNSPLHF,TGTGCCAGCAGCGCCGGGACAGGGAATTCACCCCTCCACTTT
TRBD1,TRBJ1-6,NA,TRBV10-2,CASNRQGNSPLHF,TGCGCCAGCAATCGACAGGGGAATTCACCCCTCCACTTT
TRBD2,TRBJ2-1,once,TRBV5-1,CASSSGTNLNNEQFF,TGCGCCAGCAGCTCCGGGACTAACTTAAACAATGAGCAGTTCTTC
NA,TRBJ1-1,NA,TRBV19,CASTSQGTEAFF,TGTGCCAGTACCTCCCAGGGCACTGAAGCTTTCTTT
NA,TRBJ1-2,NA,TRBV23-1,CASSQSDSRNYGYTF,TGCGCCAGCAGTCAATCGGACAGCCGTAACTATGGCTACACCTTC
NA,TRBJ1-2,NA,TRBV10-3,CAISEGPGHRNGYTF,TGTGCCATCAGTGAGGGACCCGGACATCGTAATGGCTACACCTTC